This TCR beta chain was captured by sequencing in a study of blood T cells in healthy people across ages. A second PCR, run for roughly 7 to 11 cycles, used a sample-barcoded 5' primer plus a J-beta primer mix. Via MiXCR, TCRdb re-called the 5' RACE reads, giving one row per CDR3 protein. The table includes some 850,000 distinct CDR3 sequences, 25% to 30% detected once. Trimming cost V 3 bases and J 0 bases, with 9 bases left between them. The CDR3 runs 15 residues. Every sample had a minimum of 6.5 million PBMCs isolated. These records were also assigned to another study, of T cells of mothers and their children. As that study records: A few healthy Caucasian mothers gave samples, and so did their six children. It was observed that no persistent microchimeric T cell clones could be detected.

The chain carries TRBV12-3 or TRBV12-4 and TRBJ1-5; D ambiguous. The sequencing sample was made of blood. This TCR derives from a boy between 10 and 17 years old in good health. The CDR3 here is CASSFEANSNQPQHF. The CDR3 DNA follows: TGTGCCAGCAGTTTTGAGGCTAATAGCAATCAGCCCCAGCATTTT.